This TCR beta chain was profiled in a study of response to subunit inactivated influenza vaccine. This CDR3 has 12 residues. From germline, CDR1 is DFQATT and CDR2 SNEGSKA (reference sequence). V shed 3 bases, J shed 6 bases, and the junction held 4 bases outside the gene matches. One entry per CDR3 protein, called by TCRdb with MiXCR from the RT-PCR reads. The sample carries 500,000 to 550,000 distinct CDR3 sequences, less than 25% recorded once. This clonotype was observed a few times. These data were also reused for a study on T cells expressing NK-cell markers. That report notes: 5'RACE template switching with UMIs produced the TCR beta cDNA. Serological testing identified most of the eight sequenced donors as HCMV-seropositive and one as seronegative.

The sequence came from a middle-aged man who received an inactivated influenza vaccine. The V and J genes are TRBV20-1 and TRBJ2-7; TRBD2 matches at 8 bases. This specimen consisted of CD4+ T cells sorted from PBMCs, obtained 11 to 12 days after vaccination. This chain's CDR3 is CSASSSGSEQYF. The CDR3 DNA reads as TGCAGTGCTAGCTCAAGCGGGAGCGAGCAGTACTTC.